This T cell receptor (beta chain) is from a study of identical twins. Study-wide findings and caveats: Less excess twin sharing appeared in beta out-of-frame sequences. The conclusions drew on cross-sectional statistical analysis instead of tracking the same donors. A partial confounding effect on zero-insertion analyses could come from invariant MAIT and iNKT cells.

Addition of a universal primer site occurred through template switching, and cDNA carried unique molecular identifiers. TCRdb itself ran the 5' RACE reads through MiXCR, one entry per CDR3 protein. The sample holds a few hundred thousand distinct CDR3 sequences, 13% to 15% seen once. This clonotype came up a few times. Its antigen is as yet unknown. CDR1 SQVTM and CDR2 ANQGSEA come from the germline V gene. The V and J ends lost 5 bases and 0 bases, in that order; junction bases with no gene match: 6. The CDR3 runs 15 residues. The data also belong to a second study, concerning yellow fever vaccine responses in identical twins.

The TCR was taken from a woman between 18 and 29 years old in good health. Input material: CD4+ T cells sorted from blood. This chain links TRBV29-1 with TRBJ2-2; 7 bases line up with TRBD1. CDR3 coding DNA: TGCAGCGTTACAACCGGGACAGCGAACACCGGGGAGCTGTTTTTT. Translation: CSVTTGTANTGELFF.